The clone carrying this T cell receptor beta chain was counted at least ten times. A single record per CDR3 protein comes from TCRdb applying MiXCR to the reads. The sample records roughly 250,000 distinct CDR3 sequences, about 28% being singletons. CDR1 is SGHNT, CDR2 YYREEE, per germline (reference sequence). This CDR3 has 14 residues. Trimming shortened V by 4 bases and J by 2 bases, and 9 bases separated the two germline ends. The data were taken from a study of kidney transplant recipient with SARS-CoV-2 infection. Sequencing was performed on a blood sample, taken at baseline and on day 111 from a kidney transplant recipient. This receptor was taken from a male patient aged 25 to 39 who had COVID-19 and was a kidney transplant recipient. Part of the T cells may come from the graft donor. The gene calls are TRBV5-4 and TRBJ1-4; no reliable D call. CDR3 amino acids: CASSVRSTNEKLFF. DNA for the CDR3: TGTGCCAGCAGCGTGCGGTCGACTAATGAAAAACTGTTTTTT.